This T cell receptor (beta chain) was captured in a study of blood T cell repertoires in COVID-19. As for the study in general: PBMCs, B-cell-depleted T cells, or T cells were the source of the cDNA or gDNA that made up the material.

There are 13 residues in the CDR3. Between the trimmed V and J ends, which lost 2 bases and 2 bases, there was a span of 7 bases. Data came from immunoSEQ multiplex PCR; TCRdb stores just in-frame clones and leaves some out. The sample holds roughly 250,000 clones, about nine tenths seen once. Source material: PBMCs or T cells enriched from blood (not recorded which). The gene calls are TRBV12-3 or TRBV12-4 and TRBJ2-7, with D uncertain. The clonotype originates from a woman aged 25 to 39 with acute COVID-19. CDR3 protein: CASSLYGTYEQYF. The DNA of the CDR3 is TGTGCCAGCAGTTTATACGGTACCTACGAGCAGTACTTC.